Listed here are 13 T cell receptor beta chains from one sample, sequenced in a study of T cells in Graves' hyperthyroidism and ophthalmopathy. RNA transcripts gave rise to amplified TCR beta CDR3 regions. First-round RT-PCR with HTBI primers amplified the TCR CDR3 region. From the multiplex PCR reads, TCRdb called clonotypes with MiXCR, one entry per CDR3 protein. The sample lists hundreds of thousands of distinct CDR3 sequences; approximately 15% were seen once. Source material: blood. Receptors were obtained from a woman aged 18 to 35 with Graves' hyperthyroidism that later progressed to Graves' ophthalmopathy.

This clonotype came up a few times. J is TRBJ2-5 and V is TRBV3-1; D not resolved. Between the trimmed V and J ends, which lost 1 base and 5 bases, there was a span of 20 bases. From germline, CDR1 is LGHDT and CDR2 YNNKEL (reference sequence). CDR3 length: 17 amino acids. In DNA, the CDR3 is TGTGCCAGCAGCCAAGGGTTCCGGTCCTACAAGGTGGAGACCCAGTACTTC. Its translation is CASSQGFRSYKVETQYF.

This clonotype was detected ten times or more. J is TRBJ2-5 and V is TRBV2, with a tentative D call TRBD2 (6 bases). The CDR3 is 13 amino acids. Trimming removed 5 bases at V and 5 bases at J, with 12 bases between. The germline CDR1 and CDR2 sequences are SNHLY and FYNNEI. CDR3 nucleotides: TGTGCCAGCAGTCCACCGGGGAGGGAGACCCAGTACTTC. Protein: CASSPPGRETQYF. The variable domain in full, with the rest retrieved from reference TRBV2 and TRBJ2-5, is EPEVTQTPSHQVTQMGQEVILRCVPISNHLYFYWYRQILGQKVEFLVSFYNNEISEKSEIFDDQFSVERPDGSNFTLKIRSTKLEDSAMYFCASSPPGRETQYFGPGTRLLVL.

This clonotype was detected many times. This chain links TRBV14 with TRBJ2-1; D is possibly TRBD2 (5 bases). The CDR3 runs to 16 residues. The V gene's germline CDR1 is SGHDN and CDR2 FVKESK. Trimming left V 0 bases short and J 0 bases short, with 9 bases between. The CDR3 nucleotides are TGTGCCAGCAGCCAAGATCGGGGAAACTCCTACAATGAGCAGTTCTTC. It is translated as CASSQDRGNSYNEQFF.

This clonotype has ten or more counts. The CDR3 loop reads CASSVNTPRSSYEQYF. CDR3 nucleotide sequence: TGTGCCAGCAGTGTTAATACTCCTCGGAGCTCCTACGAGCAGTACTTC. The J gene is TRBJ2-7, the V gene TRBV28, with no clear D. CDR3 length equals 16 residues. Germline V gene sequence: CDR1 MDHEN, CDR2 SYDVKM. The V end was cut by 5 bases, the J end by 0 bases, with 17 bases between.

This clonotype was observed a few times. The CDR3 nucleotides read TGTGCCAGCAGCCCCCACAAGGTAGCGGGAGGAATCCCCGGGGAGACCCAGTACTTC. This codes for CASSPHKVAGGIPGETQYF. The rearrangement joins TRBV3-1 to TRBJ2-5; 10 bases map to TRBD2. J lost 5 bases, V lost 4 bases, and 19 bases had no gene match. The germline CDR1 and CDR2 sequences are LGHDT and YNNKEL (reference sequence). The CDR3 is 19 amino acids.

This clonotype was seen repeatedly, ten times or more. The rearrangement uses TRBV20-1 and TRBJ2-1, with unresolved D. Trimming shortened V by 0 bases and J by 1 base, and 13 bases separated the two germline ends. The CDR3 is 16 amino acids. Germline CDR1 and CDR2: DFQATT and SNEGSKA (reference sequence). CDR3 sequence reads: CSAREGPLGSYNEQFF. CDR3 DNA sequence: TGCAGTGCTAGAGAGGGTCCATTAGGGTCCTACAATGAGCAGTTCTTC.

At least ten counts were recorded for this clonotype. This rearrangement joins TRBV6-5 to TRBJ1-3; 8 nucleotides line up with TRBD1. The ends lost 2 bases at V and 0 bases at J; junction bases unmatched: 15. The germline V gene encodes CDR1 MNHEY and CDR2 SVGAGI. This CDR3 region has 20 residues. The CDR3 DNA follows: TGTGCCAGCAGTTACGGCCACCAAAGGGACAGGCAAGACTCTGGAAACACCATATATTTT. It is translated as CASSYGHQRDRQDSGNTIYF.

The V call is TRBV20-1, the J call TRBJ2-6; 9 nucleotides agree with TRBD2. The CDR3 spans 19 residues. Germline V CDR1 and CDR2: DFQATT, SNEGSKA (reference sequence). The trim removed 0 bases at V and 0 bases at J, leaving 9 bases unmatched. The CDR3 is CSARDLAGGVPSGANVLTF. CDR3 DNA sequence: TGCAGTGCTAGAGATCTGGCGGGAGGGGTTCCCTCTGGGGCCAACGTCCTGACTTTC.

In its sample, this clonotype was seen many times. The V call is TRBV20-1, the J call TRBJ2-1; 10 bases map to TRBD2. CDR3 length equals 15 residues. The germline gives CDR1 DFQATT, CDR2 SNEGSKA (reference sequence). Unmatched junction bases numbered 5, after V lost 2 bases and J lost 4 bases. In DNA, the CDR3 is TGCAGTGCTAGACAGGGGACTAGCGAGTACAATGAGCAGTTCTTC. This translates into CSARQGTSEYNEQFF.

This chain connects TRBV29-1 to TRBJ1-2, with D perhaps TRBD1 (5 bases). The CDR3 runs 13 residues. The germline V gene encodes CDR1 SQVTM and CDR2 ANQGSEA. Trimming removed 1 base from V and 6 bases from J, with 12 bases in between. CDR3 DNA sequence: TGCAGCGTTGAAGGGGGCGGGAATCATGGCTACACCTTC. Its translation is CSVEGGGNHGYTF.

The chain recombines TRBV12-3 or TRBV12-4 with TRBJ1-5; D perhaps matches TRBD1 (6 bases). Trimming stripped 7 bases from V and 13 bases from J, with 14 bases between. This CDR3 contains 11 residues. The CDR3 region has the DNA TGTGCCAGCATGACAGGAGGAGTTCAGCATTTT. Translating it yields CASMTGGVQHF.

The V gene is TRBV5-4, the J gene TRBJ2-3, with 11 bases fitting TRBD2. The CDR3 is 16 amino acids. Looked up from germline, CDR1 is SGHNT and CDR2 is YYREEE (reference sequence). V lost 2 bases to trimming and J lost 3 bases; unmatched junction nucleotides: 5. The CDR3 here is CASSFGTSGSTDTQYF. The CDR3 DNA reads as TGTGCCAGCAGCTTTGGGACTAGCGGTTCGACAGATACGCAGTATTTT.

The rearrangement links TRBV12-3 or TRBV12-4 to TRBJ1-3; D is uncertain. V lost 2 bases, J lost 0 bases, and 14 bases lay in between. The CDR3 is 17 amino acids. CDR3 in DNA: TGTGCCAGCAGTTTAAATCTGGGTGCGCCCTCTGGAAACACCATATATTTT. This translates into CASSLNLGAPSGNTIYF.